The 31 T cell receptor beta chains below all came from one sample that was sequenced in a study of control samples from healthy donors and cancer patients. Sequenced by immunoSEQ multiplex PCR; TCRdb stores in-frame clones only, minus some. The repertoire has some 57,000 clones, about 95% of them found once; the top ten carry roughly 2.3%. Sequencing used blood. The receptors here all came from a man aged 30-40 years in good health.

The V call is TRBV10-1, the J call TRBJ2-1; 8 bases are shared with TRBD2. The J segment lost 10 bases and the V segment lost 0 bases, leaving 5 bases of the junction unmatched. CDR1 and CDR2 (germline): WNHNN, SYGVQD (reference sequence). This CDR3 region has 14 residues. CDR3 amino acids: CASSESPAGDEQFF. CDR3 bases: TGCGCCAGCAGTGAGTCCCCAGCGGGAGACGAGCAGTTCTTC.

This chain uses TRBV4-1 with TRBJ2-2; D might be TRBD1 (6 bases). Trimming took 0 bases from V and 7 from J, leaving 18 bases between them. The CDR3 totals 17 residues. Per the germline V gene, CDR1 is MGHRA and CDR2 is YSYEKL. The CDR3 nucleotides are TGCGCCAGCAGCCAAGATCCCCTGCCCAGGGGTGACGGGGAGCTGTTTTTT. It yields the protein CASSQDPLPRGDGELFF.

The gene calls are TRBV7-8 and TRBJ2-1; 9 nucleotides line up with TRBD2. This CDR3 is built from 14 residues. Germline-derived CDR1 and CDR2 are SGHVS and FQNEAQ. J was trimmed by 9 bases and V by 5 bases; bases with no gene match: 8. CDR3 loop: CASSPAGGAVEQFF. The CDR3 DNA sequence: TGTGCCAGCAGCCCAGCGGGGGGCGCGGTTGAGCAGTTCTTC.

This chain uses TRBV28 with TRBJ2-1, with 7 bases aligning to TRBD2. Germline V gene sequence: CDR1 MDHEN, CDR2 SYDVKM. The length of the CDR3 is 18 residues. The ends lost 4 bases at V and 0 bases at J; junction bases unmatched: 12. The CDR3 DNA reads as TGTGCCAGCAGTTCCCCATCGGGGCGGGAGAGCTCCTACAATGAGCAGTTCTTC. It encodes CASSSPSGRESSYNEQFF.

The chain employs TRBV2 and TRBJ2-7; D is undetermined. Germline V gene sequence: CDR1 SNHLY, CDR2 FYNNEI. This CDR3 comprises 13 residues. The V and J ends lost 8 bases and 0 bases respectively, with 11 bases between them. Here the CDR3 DNA reads TGTGCCAGCGGCGACCCGAGCTCCTACGAGCAGTACTTC. It encodes CASGDPSSYEQYF. Drawing the rest from reference TRBV2 and TRBJ2-7, the complete variable domain is EPEVTQTPSHQVTQMGQEVILRCVPISNHLYFYWYRQILGQKVEFLVSFYNNEISEKSEIFDDQFSVERPDGSNFTLKIRSTKLEDSAMYFCASGDPSSYEQYFGPGTRLTVT.

The chain employs TRBV5-6 and TRBJ1-5; D gene unclear. Trimming left V 0 bases short and J 6 bases short, with 7 bases between. This CDR3 has 13 amino acids. Germline V CDR1 and CDR2: SGHDT, YYEEEE. The CDR3 sequence: CASSLGLSQPQHF. CDR3 in DNA: TGTGCCAGCAGCTTGGGTTTAAGTCAGCCCCAGCATTTT.

Turning to this clone: Other DNA sequences of this sample code for an identical CDR3. The chain combines TRBV15 with TRBJ2-7, with unresolved D. The CDR3 sequence is 14 residues long. V lost 0 bases and J 0 bases, leaving 6 bases between the germline ends. Germline V gives CDR1 LNHNV, CDR2 YYDKDF (reference sequence). CDR3 amino acids: CATSRERVSYEQYF. The CDR3, as DNA: TGTGCCACCAGCAGAGAGCGCGTCTCCTACGAGCAGTACTTC.

This chain joins TRBV7-8 and TRBJ2-7; TRBD1 matches at 9 bases. This CDR3 spans 15 amino acids. Trimming cost V 3 bases and J 0 bases; bases outside gene matches: 3. The germline CDR1 and CDR2 sequences are SGHVS and FQNEAQ. The CDR3 DNA reads TGTGCCAGCAGCTTCGACAGGGGGAGCTCCTACGAGCAGTACTTC. Translation gives CASSFDRGSSYEQYF. Using reference TRBV7-8 and TRBJ2-7 for the parts outside the CDR3, the full variable domain is GAGVSQSPRYKVAKRGQDVALRCDPISGHVSLFWYQQALGQGPEFLTYFQNEAQLDKSGLPSDRFFAERPEGSVSTLKIQRTQQEDSAVYLCASSFDRGSSYEQYFGPGTRLTVT.

The chain uses TRBV15 and TRBJ2-1, with a tentative D call TRBD2 (6 bases). The CDR3 extends over 16 amino acids. Per germline, CDR1 LNHNV and CDR2 YYDKDF (reference sequence). Trimming removed 0 bases at V and 2 bases at J, with 11 bases between. The chain's CDR3 is CATSREFPGAYNEQFF. CDR3 in DNA: TGTGCCACCAGCAGAGAATTTCCGGGGGCCTACAATGAGCAGTTCTTC.

The genes are TRBV18 and TRBJ2-5; TRBD2 is a possible D gene (6 bases). Trimming removed 10 bases from V and 5 bases from J, with 17 bases in between. Germline V lookup: CDR1 KGHSH, CDR2 LQKENI. The CDR3 length is 13 residues. CDR3 DNA sequence: TGTGCCACCTTAGCTGGAGGGAAGGAGACCCAGTACTTC. Protein sequence: CATLAGGKETQYF.

The chain has TRBV10-3 and TRBJ2-1; possibly TRBD1 for D (6 bases). V shed 8 bases and J shed 7 bases, with 15 bases lying between them. Per germline, CDR1 ENHRY and CDR2 SYGVKD. The CDR3 loop spans 13 amino acids. The CDR3: CAISTQGRNEQFF. The CDR3 nucleotides read TGTGCCATCTCGACACAGGGACGGAATGAGCAGTTCTTC.

The chain links TRBV15 to TRBJ2-7; tentative D call: TRBD1 (6 bases). The V gene lost 0 bases and the J gene lost 6 bases, with 12 bases spanning the gap. Germline CDR1 reads LNHNV; CDR2 reads YYDKDF (reference sequence). The CDR3 length is 14 residues. CDR3 nucleotide sequence: TGTGCCACCAGCAGAGATCCAGGGGCTGGCGAGCAGTACTTC. The encoded protein is CATSRDPGAGEQYF.

This clone appeared a single time. The V gene is TRBV24-1, the J gene TRBJ2-3; tentatively, D is TRBD2 (6 bases). The CDR3 totals 15 residues. Germline V gene sequence: CDR1 KGHDR, CDR2 SFDVKD. V lost 3 bases to trimming and J lost 0 bases, with 9 bases between them. The CDR3 reads CATSDPGSSTDTQYF. Here the CDR3 DNA reads TGTGCCACCAGTGATCCCGGGAGCAGCACAGATACGCAGTATTTT.

V usage is TRBV19 and J usage is TRBJ1-5, with 9 bases identical to TRBD1. CDR3 length: 14 amino acids. CDR1 is LNHDA and CDR2 is SQIVND in the germline V gene (reference sequence). The J segment lost 5 bases and the V segment lost 5 bases, leaving 4 bases of the junction unmatched. This CDR3 is CASSRDRVDQPQHF. The CDR3 coding sequence is TGTGCCAGTAGTCGGGACAGGGTTGATCAGCCCCAGCATTTT.

The chain employs TRBV3-1 (or the pseudogene TRBV3-2) and TRBJ1-2, with D perhaps matching TRBD1 (6 bases). Germline V gene sequence: CDR1 LGHDT, CDR2 YNNKEL (reference sequence). Trimming removed 7 bases from V and 2 bases from J, with 8 bases in between. The CDR3 sequence is 12 residues long. The DNA of the CDR3 is TGTGCCAGCACCACAGGGAACTATGGCTACACCTTC. It translates to CASTTGNYGYTF.

This chain connects TRBV7-2 to TRBJ2-3, with 8 bases identical to TRBD2. The CDR3 covers 14 residues. After removal of 5 bases from V and 3 bases from J, the junction contained 4 bases not matched to a gene. Germline CDR1 and CDR2: SGHTA and FQGNSA. CDR3 amino acids: CASSAGGRTDTQYF. CDR3 DNA: TGTGCCAGCAGCGCGGGGGGTCGGACAGATACGCAGTATTTT.

The chain links TRBV24-1 to TRBJ1-6; D is ambiguous. Looked up from germline, CDR1 is KGHDR and CDR2 is SFDVKD. The V gene lost 1 base and the J gene lost 10 bases, with 19 bases spanning the gap. The CDR3 covers 17 residues. CDR3 DNA sequence: TGTGCCACCAGTGATTTTCGGCAGCTCAAAACCTACTCACCCCTCCACTTT. It codes for CATSDFRQLKTYSPLHF.

This chain uses TRBV5-1 with TRBJ2-7, with 13 bases that match TRBD2. The CDR3 runs 15 residues. J lost 4 bases, V lost 3 bases, and 4 bases had no gene match. In germline, CDR1 is SGHRS, CDR2 YFSETQ. CDR3 in DNA: TGCGCCAGCAGCTCCGGGACTAGCGGGGCTTACGAGCAGTACTTC. This encodes CASSSGTSGAYEQYF.

The count of this clone is one. The chain has TRBV5-4 and TRBJ2-5; D might be TRBD1 (5 bases). CDR3 length: 13 residues. The ends were cut back, 4 bases at V and 2 bases at J, with 9 bases in the middle. In germline, CDR1 is SGHNT, CDR2 YYREEE (reference sequence). The DNA of the CDR3 is TGTGCCAGCAGCAGGACAAAACAAGAGACCCAGTACTTC. It is translated as CASSRTKQETQYF. Complete variable domain (other parts from reference TRBV5-4 and TRBJ2-5): ETGVTQSPTHLIKTRGQQVTLRCSSQSGHNTVSWYQQALGQGPQFIFQYYREEENGRGNFPPRFSGLQFPNYSSELNVNALELDDSALYLCASSRTKQETQYFGPGTRLLVL.

The chain has TRBV6-5 and TRBJ2-1; TRBD2 aligns across 11 bases. In germline, CDR1 is MNHEY, CDR2 SVGAGI. The CDR3 is made up of 14 amino acids. Trimming at V came to 7 bases and at J to 6 bases, leaving 5 bases not matched to a gene. The CDR3 protein is CASTGLAGLNEQFF. The CDR3 nucleotides read TGTGCCAGCACAGGACTAGCGGGCCTCAATGAGCAGTTCTTC.

J is TRBJ2-5 and V is TRBV5-1; TRBD1 aligns across 8 bases. CDR1 and CDR2 (germline): SGHRS, YFSETQ. J gave up 4 bases and V 3 bases, and 8 bases lay outside the gene matches. The CDR3 is 15 amino acids. Here the CDR3 DNA reads TGCGCCAGCAGCTATTCGACAGGGGCGGGAGAGACCCAGTACTTC. Its protein is CASSYSTGAGETQYF.

The count of this clone is one. V is TRBV7-9 and J is TRBJ2-7; perhaps TRBD2 as D (6 bases). This CDR3 has 16 residues. Germline V gene lookup returns CDR1 SEHNR and CDR2 FQNEAQ (reference sequence). V was cut by 1 base and J by 3 bases, with 16 bases left in between. CDR3 DNA sequence: TGTGCCAGCAGCTTAGTGGAGGGGCCCCGGGGCTACGAGCAGTACTTC. Translating it yields CASSLVEGPRGYEQYF.

The chain is built from TRBV3-1 (or the pseudogene TRBV3-2) and TRBJ2-2; the D is unclear. Per germline, CDR1 LGHDT and CDR2 YNNKEL (reference sequence). The CDR3 has 11 residues. Trimming took off 8 bases at V and 1 base at J, with 2 bases between the two ends. This CDR3 is CASGNTGELFF. The CDR3 DNA reads TGTGCCAGCGGGAACACCGGGGAGCTGTTTTTT.

This clone was picked up one time. The chain carries TRBV5-5 and TRBJ2-2; 8 bases are shared with TRBD1. Looked up from germline, CDR1 is SGHKS and CDR2 is YYEKEE (reference sequence). CDR3 length: 15 amino acids. Trimming took 3 bases from V and 4 from J; bases not matched to a gene: 5. The CDR3 DNA sequence: TGTGCCAGCAGCTCGGACAGGGAGTCCACCGGGGAGCTGTTTTTT. This translates into CASSSDRESTGELFF. The full variable domain, completed using reference TRBV5-5 and TRBJ2-2, is DAGVTQSPTHLIKTRGQQVTLRCSPISGHKSVSWYQQVLGQGPQFIFQYYEKEERGRGNFPDRFSARQFPNYSSELNVNALLLGDSALYLCASSSDRESTGELFFGEGSRLTVL.

The chain has TRBV4-1 and TRBJ2-4; D not certain. V dropped 4 bases and J dropped 0 bases, with 10 bases sitting between them. The CDR3 covers 15 residues. Per germline, CDR1 MGHRA and CDR2 YSYEKL. DNA of the CDR3: TGCGCCAGCAGCCTAAAACTCCTAGCCAAAAACATTCAGTACTTC. It yields the protein CASSLKLLAKNIQYF.

V and J are TRBV10-3 and TRBJ2-1; 9 bases are a match to TRBD2. Germline CDR1 is ENHRY and CDR2 is SYGVKD. Trimming at V came to 3 bases and at J to 8 bases, leaving 8 bases not matched to a gene. There are 15 residues in the CDR3. CDR3 nucleotides: TGTGCCATCAGTGATTTGGCGGGAGGGCCAGATGAGCAGTTCTTC. Protein product: CAISDLAGGPDEQFF.

This clone has a single count. This chain links TRBV10-2 with TRBJ1-6; possible D gene TRBD1, 5 bases. CDR1 and CDR2 from the germline V gene are WSHSY and SAAADI. This CDR3 region has 14 residues. V lost 7 bases, J lost 4 bases, and 11 bases lay in between. CDR3 sequence: CASKDGAYNSPLHF. The CDR3 coding sequence is TGCGCCAGCAAGGACGGGGCGTATAATTCACCCCTCCACTTT.

The chain carries TRBV11-2 and TRBJ2-7; TRBD1 agrees at 8 bases. With 5 bases clipped from V and 2 bases from J, the junction kept 11 bases outside the gene matches. This CDR3 spans 16 amino acids. CDR1 SGHAT and CDR2 FQNNGV come from the germline V gene. The DNA of the CDR3 is TGTGCCAGCAGCACCCGACAGGGGTTATTAACCTACGAGCAGTACTTC. Amino acids: CASSTRQGLLTYEQYF. Based on the CDR3 plus reference TRBV11-2 and TRBJ2-7, the full variable domain is EAGVAQSPRYKIIEKRQSVAFWCNPISGHATLYWYQQILGQGPKLLIQFQNNGVVDDSQLPKDRFSAERLKGVDSTLKIQPAKLEDSAVYLCASSTRQGLLTYEQYFGPGTRLTVT.

CDR3 DNA sequence: TGTGCCAGCAGCCAAGACCCGGGAGCTGGGGCCAACGTCCTGACTTTC. Translated, it gives CASSQDPGAGANVLTF. The V call is TRBV4-2, the J call TRBJ2-6, with a weak D call TRBD2 (6 bases). Germline V gives CDR1 LGHNA, CDR2 YNFKEQ. The CDR3 is 16 amino acids. Trimming stripped 0 bases from V and 2 bases from J, with 8 bases between.

This chain joins TRBV27 and TRBJ2-1; 10 nucleotides align to TRBD2. The V gene end was trimmed by 8 bases and the J gene end by 7 bases; junction bases not matched to a gene: 8. The CDR3 runs to 14 residues. The germline gives CDR1 MNHEY, CDR2 SMNVEV (reference sequence). The CDR3, as DNA: TGTGCCAGCGGAGGGCTAGCGGGAGTAAATGAGCAGTTCTTC. Translation: CASGGLAGVNEQFF.

The chain joins TRBV15 to TRBJ2-7; D gene uncertain. This CDR3 has 13 residues. Trimming left V 4 bases short and J 3 bases short, with 10 bases between. The germline gives CDR1 LNHNV, CDR2 YYDKDF (reference sequence). CDR3 sequence (DNA): TGTGCCACCAGCACAACGTATGACTACGAGCAGTACTTC. Translated, it gives CATSTTYDYEQYF. The variable domain in full, with the rest retrieved from reference TRBV15 and TRBJ2-7, is DAMVIQNPRYQVTQFGKPVTLSCSQTLNHNVMYWYQQKSSQAPKLLFHYYDKDFNNEADTPDNFQSRRPNTSFCFLDIRSPGLGDTAMYLCATSTTYDYEQYFGPGTRLTVT.